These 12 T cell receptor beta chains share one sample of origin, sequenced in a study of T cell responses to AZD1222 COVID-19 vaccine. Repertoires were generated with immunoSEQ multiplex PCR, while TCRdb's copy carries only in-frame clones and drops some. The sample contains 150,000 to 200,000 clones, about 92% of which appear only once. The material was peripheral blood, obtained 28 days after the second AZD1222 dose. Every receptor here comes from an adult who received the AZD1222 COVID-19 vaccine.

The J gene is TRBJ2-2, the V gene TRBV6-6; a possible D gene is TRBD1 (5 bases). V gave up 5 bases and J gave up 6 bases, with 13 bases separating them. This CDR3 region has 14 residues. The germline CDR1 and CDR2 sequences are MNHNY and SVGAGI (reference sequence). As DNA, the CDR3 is TGTGCCAGCAGTCTTCACGCAGGGCCCGGGGAGCTGTTTTTT. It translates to CASSLHAGPGELFF.

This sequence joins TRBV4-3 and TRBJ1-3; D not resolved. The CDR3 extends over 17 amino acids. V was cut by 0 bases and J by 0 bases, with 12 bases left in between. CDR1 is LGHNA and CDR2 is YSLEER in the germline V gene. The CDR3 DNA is TGCGCCAGCAGCCAAGAAATAACGGAAGGCTCTGGAAACACCATATATTTT. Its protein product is CASSQEITEGSGNTIYF.

CDR3 bases: TGTGCCTGGAGAGGACAGGGCTTGGCTGAAGCTTTCTTT. Encoded protein: CAWRGQGLAEAFF. The rearrangement joins TRBV30 to TRBJ1-1, with TRBD1 matching over 8 bases. V trimming: 3 bases; J trimming: 6 bases; junction bases outside the gene matches: 6. Germline-derived CDR1 and CDR2 are GTSNPN and SVGIG (reference sequence). This CDR3 spans 13 amino acids.

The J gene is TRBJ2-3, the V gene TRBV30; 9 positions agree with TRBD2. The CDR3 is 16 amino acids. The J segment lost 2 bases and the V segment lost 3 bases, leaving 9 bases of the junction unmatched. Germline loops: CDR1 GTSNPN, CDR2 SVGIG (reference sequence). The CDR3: CAWSKGSGGLTDTQYF. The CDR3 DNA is TGTGCCTGGAGCAAGGGTAGCGGGGGTCTCACAGATACGCAGTATTTT. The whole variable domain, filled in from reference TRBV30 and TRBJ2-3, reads SQTIHQWPATLVQPVGSPLSLECTVEGTSNPNLYWYRQAAGRGLQLLFYSVGIGQISSEVPQNLSASRPQDRQFILSSKKLLLSDSGFYLCAWSKGSGGLTDTQYFGPGTRLTVL.

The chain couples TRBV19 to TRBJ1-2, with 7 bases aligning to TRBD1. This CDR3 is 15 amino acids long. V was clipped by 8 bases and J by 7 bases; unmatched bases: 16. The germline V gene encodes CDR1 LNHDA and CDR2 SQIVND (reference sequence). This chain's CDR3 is CASSVKRQGTSGYTF. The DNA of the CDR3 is TGTGCCAGTTCCGTAAAACGACAGGGAACTAGTGGCTACACCTTC.

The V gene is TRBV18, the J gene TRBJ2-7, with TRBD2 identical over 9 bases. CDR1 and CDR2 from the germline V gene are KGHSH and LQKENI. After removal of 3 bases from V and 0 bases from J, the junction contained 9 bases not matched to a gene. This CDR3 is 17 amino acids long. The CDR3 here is CASSPAGGDLSSYEQYF. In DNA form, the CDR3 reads TGTGCCAGCTCACCGGCGGGGGGGGACTTAAGCTCCTACGAGCAGTACTTC.

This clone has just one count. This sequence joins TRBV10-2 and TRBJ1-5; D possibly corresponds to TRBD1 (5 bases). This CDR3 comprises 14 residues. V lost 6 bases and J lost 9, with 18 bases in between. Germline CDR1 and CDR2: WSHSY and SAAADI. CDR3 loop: CASRGQGAVRPQHF. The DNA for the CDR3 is TGCGCCAGCAGGGGGCAGGGCGCCGTCCGGCCCCAGCATTTT.

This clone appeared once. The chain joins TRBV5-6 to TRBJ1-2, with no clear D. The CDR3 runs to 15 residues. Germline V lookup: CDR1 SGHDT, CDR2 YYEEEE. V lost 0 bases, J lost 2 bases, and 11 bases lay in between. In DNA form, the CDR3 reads TGTGCCAGCAGCTTGGCAGCCATAAACAACTATGGCTACACCTTC. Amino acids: CASSLAAINNYGYTF. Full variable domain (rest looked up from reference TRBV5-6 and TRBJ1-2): DAGVTQSPTHLIKTRGQQVTLRCSPKSGHDTVSWYQQALGQGPQFIFQYYEEEERQRGNFPDRFSGHQFPNYSSELNVNALLLGDSALYLCASSLAAINNYGYTFGSGTRLTVV.

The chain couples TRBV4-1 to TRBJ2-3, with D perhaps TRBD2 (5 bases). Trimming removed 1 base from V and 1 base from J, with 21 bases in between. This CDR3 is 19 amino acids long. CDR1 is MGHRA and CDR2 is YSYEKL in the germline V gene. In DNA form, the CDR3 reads TGCGCCAGCAGCCAAGCATGGTCGGGTCCTCACGGGGGCACAGATACGCAGTATTTT. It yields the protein CASSQAWSGPHGGTDTQYF.

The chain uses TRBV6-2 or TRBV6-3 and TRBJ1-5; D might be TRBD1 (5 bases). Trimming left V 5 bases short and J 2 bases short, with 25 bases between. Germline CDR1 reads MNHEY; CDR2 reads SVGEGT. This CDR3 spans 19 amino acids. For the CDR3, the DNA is TGTGCCAGCAGTAAGCAGGACATTATCAGGGCTAGAGGCAATCAGCCCCAGCATTTT. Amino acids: CASSKQDIIRARGNQPQHF.

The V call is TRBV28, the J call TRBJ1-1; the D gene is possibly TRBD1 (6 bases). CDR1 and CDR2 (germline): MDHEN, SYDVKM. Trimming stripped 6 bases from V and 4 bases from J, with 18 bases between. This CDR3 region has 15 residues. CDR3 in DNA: TGTGCCAGCAGCTTGGGGGGCGCATCGGTCACTGAAGCTTTCTTT. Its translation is CASSLGGASVTEAFF.

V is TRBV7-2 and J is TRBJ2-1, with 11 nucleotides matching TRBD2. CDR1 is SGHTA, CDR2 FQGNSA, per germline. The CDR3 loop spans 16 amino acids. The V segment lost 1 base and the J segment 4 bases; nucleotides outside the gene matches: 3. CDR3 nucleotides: TGTGCCAGCAGCTTAGGTCCTAGCGGGGGGTACAATGAGCAGTTCTTC. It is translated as CASSLGPSGGYNEQFF.